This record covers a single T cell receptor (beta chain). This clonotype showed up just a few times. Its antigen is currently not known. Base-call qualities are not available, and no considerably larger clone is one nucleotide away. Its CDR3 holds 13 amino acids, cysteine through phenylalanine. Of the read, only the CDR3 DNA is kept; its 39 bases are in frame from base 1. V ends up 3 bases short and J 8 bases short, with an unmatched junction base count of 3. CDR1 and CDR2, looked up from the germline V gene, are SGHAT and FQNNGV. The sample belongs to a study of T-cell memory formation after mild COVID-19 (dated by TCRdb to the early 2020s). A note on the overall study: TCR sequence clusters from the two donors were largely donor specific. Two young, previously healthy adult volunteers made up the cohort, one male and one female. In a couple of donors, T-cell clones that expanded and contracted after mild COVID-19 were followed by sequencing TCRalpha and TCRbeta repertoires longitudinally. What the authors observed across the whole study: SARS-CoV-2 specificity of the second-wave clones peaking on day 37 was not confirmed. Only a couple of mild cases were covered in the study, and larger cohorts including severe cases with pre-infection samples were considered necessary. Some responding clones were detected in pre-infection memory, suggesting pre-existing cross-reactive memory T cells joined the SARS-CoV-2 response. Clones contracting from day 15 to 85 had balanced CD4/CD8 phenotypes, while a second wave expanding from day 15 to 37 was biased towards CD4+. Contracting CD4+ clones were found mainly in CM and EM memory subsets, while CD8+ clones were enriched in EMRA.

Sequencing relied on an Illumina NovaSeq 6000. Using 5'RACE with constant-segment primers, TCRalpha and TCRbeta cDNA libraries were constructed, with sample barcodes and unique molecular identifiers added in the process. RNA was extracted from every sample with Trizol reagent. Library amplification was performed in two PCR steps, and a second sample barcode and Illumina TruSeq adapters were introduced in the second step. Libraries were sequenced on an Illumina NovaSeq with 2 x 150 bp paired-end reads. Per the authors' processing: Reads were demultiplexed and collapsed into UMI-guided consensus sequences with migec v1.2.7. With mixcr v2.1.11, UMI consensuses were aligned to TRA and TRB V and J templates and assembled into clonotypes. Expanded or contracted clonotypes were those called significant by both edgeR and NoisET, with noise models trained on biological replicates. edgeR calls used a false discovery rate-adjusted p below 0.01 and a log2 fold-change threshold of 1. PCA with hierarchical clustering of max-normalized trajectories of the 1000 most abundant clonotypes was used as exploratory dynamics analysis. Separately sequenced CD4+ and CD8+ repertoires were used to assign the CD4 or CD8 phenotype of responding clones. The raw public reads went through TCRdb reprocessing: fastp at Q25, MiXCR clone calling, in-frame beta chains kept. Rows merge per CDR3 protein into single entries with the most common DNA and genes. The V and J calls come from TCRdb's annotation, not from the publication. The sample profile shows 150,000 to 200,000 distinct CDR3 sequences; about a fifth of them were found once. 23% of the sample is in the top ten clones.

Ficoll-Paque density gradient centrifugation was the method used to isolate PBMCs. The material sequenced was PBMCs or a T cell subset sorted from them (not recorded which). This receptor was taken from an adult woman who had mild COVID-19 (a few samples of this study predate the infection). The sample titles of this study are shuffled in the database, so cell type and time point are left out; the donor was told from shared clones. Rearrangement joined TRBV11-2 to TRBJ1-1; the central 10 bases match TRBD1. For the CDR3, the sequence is CASSLTGGMEAFF. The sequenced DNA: TGTGCCAGCAGCTTGACAGGGGGCATGGAAGCTTTCTTT.